The sequence of this T cell receptor beta chain was determined in a study of T cells in Graves' hyperthyroidism and ophthalmopathy. RNA transcripts were the template for amplifying TCR beta CDR3 regions. Carried out on the TCR CDR3, a first-round RT-PCR used the HTBI primer set. TCRdb reanalysed the multiplex PCR reads using MiXCR and keeps one entry per CDR3 protein. The sample shows hundreds of thousands of distinct CDR3 sequences, more than 11% of them seen only once. The CDR3 has 14 amino acids. Trimming took 5 bases from V and 2 from J, leaving 12 bases between them. Germline values: CDR1 MDHEN, CDR2 SYDVKM. This clonotype occurred many times.

The sample taken for sequencing was blood. The TCR originated in a woman in her 30s with Graves' hyperthyroidism that later progressed to Graves' ophthalmopathy. The chain carries TRBV28 and TRBJ2-5; unclear D gene. CDR3: CASSPRTKQETQYF. The DNA of the CDR3 is TGTGCCAGCAGTCCCCGCACAAAGCAAGAGACCCAGTACTTC.